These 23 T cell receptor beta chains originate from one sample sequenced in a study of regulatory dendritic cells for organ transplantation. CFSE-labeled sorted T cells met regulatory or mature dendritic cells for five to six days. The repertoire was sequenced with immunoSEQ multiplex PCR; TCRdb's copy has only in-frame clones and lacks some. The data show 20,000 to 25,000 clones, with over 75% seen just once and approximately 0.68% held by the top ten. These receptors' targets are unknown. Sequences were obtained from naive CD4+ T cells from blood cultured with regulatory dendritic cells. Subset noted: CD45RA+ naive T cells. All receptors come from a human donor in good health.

The CDR3 DNA is TGCGCCAGCAGCTTTCAAGATAACACTGAAGCTTTCTTT. Amino acid sequence: CASSFQDNTEAFF. The chain has TRBV5-1 and TRBJ1-1; D gene unclear. CDR1 is SGHRS and CDR2 is YFSETQ in the germline V gene. This CDR3 has 13 residues. V shed 2 bases and J shed 2 bases, with 7 bases lying between them.

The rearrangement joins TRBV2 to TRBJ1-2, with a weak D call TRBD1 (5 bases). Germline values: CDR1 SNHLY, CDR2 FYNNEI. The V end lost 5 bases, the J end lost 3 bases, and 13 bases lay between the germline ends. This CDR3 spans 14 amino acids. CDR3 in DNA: TGTGCCAGCAGTCCGGAGACAGTATACTATGGCTACACCTTC. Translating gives CASSPETVYYGYTF.

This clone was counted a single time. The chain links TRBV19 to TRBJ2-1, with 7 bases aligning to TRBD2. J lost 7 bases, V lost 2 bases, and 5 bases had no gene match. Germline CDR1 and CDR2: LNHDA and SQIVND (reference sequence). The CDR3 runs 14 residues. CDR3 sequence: CASSIPLGGNEQFF. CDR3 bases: TGTGCCAGTAGTATACCCCTCGGGGGGAATGAGCAGTTCTTC.

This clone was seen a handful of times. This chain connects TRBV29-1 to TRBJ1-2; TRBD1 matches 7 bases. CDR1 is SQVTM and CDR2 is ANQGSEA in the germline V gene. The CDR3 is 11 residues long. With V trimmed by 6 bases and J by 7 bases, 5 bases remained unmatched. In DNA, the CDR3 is TGCAGCGTACAGGGGAGCGGTGGCTACACCTTC. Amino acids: CSVQGSGGYTF.

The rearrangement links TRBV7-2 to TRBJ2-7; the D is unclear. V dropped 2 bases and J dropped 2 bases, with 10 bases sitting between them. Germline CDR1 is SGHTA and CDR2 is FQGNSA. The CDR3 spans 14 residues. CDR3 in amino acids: CASSLTGRPYEQYF. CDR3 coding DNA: TGTGCCAGCAGCTTAACGGGCCGCCCCTACGAGCAGTACTTC.

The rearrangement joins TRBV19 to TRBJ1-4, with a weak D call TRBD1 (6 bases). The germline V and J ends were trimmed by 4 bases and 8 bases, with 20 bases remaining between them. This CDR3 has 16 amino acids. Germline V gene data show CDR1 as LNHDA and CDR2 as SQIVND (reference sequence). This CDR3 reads CASSTHRGRGDEKLFF. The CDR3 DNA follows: TGTGCCAGTAGTACCCACCGGGGCAGGGGAGACGAAAAACTGTTTTTT.

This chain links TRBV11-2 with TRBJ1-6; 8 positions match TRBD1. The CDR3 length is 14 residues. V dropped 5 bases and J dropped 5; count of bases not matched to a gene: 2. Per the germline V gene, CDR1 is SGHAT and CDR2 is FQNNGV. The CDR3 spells CASSPTGDNSPLHF. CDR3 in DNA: TGTGCCAGCAGCCCGACAGGGGATAATTCACCCCTCCACTTT.

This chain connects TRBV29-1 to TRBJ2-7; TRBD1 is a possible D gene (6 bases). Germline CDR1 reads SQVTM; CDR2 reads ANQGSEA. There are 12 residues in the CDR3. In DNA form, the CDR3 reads TGCGGACGACAGGTGGGGTTCTACGAGCAGTACTTC. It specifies CGRQVGFYEQYF.

CDR3 nucleotides: TGTGCCAGCAGTCAGACTCTATCCACAGATACGCAGTATTTT. Its translation: CASSQTLSTDTQYF. This chain links TRBV6-1 with TRBJ2-3; D is undetermined. Trimming left V 5 bases short and J 2 bases short, with 11 bases between. There are 14 residues in the CDR3. Germline lookup yields CDR1 MNHNS and CDR2 SASEGT.

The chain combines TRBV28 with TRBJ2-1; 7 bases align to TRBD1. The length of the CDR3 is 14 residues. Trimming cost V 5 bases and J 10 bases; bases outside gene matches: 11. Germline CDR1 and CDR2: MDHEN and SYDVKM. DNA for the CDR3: TGTGCCAGCAGTCCGCGACAGGGCTTTGGAGAGCAGTTCTTC. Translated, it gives CASSPRQGFGEQFF.

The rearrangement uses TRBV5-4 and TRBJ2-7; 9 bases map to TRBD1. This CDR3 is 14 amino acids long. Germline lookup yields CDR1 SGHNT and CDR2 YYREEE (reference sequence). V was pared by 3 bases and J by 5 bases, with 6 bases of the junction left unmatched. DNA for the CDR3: TGTGCCAGCAGCTCCCAGACAGGGGGAAACGAGCAGTACTTC. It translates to CASSSQTGGNEQYF.

CDR3 residues: CASSTSGSSYEQYF. For the CDR3, the DNA is TGTGCCAGTAGTACTAGCGGGAGCTCCTACGAGCAGTACTTC. This chain uses TRBV19 with TRBJ2-7, with 10 nucleotides matching TRBD2. J lost 0 bases, V lost 4 bases, and 0 bases had no gene match. In germline, CDR1 is LNHDA, CDR2 SQIVND (reference sequence). The CDR3 sequence is 14 residues long.

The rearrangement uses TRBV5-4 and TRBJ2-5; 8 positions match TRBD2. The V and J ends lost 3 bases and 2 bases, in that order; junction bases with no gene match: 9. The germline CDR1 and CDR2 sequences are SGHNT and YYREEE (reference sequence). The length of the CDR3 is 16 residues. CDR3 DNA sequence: TGTGCCAGCAGCTCCCGGGAGCGGGGGATACAAGAGACCCAGTACTTC. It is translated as CASSSRERGIQETQYF. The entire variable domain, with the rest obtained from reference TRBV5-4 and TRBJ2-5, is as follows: ETGVTQSPTHLIKTRGQQVTLRCSSQSGHNTVSWYQQALGQGPQFIFQYYREEENGRGNFPPRFSGLQFPNYSSELNVNALELDDSALYLCASSSRERGIQETQYFGPGTRLLVL.

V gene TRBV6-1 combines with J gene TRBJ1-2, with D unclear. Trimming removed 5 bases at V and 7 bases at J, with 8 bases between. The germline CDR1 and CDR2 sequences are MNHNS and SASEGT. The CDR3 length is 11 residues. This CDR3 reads CASSTLGGYTF. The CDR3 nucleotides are TGTGCCAGCAGTACACTCGGTGGCTACACCTTC.

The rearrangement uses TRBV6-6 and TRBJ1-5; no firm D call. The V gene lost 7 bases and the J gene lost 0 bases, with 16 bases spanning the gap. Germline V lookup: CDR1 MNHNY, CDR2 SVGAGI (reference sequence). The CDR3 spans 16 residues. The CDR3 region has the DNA TGTGCCAGCATCACGGACGGAATCTATAGCAATCAGCCCCAGCATTTT. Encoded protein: CASITDGIYSNQPQHF.

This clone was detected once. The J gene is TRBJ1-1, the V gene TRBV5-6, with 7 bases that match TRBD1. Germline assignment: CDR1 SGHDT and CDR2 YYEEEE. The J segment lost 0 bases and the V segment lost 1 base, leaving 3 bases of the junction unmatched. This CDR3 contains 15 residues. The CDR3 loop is CASSLSGQVNTEAFF. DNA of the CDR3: TGTGCCAGCAGCTTGAGTGGACAGGTGAACACTGAAGCTTTCTTT. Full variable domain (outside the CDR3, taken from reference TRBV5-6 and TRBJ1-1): DAGVTQSPTHLIKTRGQQVTLRCSPKSGHDTVSWYQQALGQGPQFIFQYYEEEERQRGNFPDRFSGHQFPNYSSELNVNALLLGDSALYLCASSLSGQVNTEAFFGQGTRLTVV.

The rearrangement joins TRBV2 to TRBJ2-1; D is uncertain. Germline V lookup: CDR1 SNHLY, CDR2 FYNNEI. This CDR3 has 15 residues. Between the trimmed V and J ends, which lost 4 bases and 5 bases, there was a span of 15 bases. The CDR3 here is CASSGPTRPNNEQFF. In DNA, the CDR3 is TGTGCCAGCAGTGGACCGACTCGACCGAACAATGAGCAGTTCTTC.

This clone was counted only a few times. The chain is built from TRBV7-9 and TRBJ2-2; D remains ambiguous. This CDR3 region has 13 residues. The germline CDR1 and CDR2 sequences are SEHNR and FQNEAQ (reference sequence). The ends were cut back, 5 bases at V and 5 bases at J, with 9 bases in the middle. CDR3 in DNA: TGTGCCAGCAGCCCCCCGAGGACCGGGGAGCTGTTTTTT. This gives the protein CASSPPRTGELFF.

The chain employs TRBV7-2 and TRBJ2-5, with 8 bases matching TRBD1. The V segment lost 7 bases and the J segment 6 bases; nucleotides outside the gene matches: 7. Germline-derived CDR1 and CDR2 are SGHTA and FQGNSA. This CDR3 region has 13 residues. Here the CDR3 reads CASTWTGMQTQYF. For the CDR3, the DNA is TGTGCCAGCACCTGGACAGGGATGCAGACCCAGTACTTC.

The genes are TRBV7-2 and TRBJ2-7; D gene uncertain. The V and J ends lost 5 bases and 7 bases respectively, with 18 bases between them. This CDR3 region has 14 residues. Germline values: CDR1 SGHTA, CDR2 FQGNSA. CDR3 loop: CASSDNPAVGEQYF. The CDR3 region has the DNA TGTGCCAGCAGCGACAACCCCGCTGTGGGGGAGCAGTACTTC.

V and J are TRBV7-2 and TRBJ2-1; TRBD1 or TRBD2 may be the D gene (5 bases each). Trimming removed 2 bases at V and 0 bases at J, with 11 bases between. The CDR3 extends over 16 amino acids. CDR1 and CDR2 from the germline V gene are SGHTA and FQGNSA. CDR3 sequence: CASSLTGTSSYNEQFF. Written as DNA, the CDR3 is TGTGCCAGCAGCTTAACTGGGACGAGCTCCTACAATGAGCAGTTCTTC.

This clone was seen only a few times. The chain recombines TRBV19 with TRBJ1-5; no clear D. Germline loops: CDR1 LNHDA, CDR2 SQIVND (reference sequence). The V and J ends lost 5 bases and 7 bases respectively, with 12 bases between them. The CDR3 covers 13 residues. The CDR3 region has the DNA TGTGCCAGTAGTTTGGCCTATTCCCAGCCCCAGCATTTT. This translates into CASSLAYSQPQHF.

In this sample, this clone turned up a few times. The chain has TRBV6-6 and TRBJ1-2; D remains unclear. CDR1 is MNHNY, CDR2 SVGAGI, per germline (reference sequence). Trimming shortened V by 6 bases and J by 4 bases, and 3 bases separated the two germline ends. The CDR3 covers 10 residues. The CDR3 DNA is TGTGCCAGCAGCACCTATGGCTACACCTTC. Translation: CASSTYGYTF.